This T cell receptor (beta chain) derives from a study of blood T cell repertoires in COVID-19. Overall study: Donors in the United States, Italy and Spain gave samples during acute or convalescent COVID-19.

This CDR3 has 13 amino acids. CDR1 is LGHDT and CDR2 is YNNKEL in the germline V gene (reference sequence). Deletions cut 2 bases from V and 11 bases from J, with 15 bases between. As processed by the authors: Amplifying reference gene primers gave estimates of nucleated cell counts. Data came from immunoSEQ multiplex PCR; TCRdb stores just in-frame clones and leaves some out. The V and J calls and clone size come from that table; D and trimming were worked out from the DNA. This sample carries about 210,000 clones, around 88% of them seen once, and the ten largest clones take less than 3.5%. The V and J genes are TRBV3-1 (or the pseudogene TRBV3-2) and TRBJ1-1; D not certain. This clonotype was sampled from a man aged 45-65 years with active or convalescent COVID-19. The sample comprised peripheral blood. The CDR3 sequence: CASSQRPITLAFF. The CDR3 nucleotides are TGTGCCAGCAGCCAACGCCCCATTACTTTGGCTTTCTTT.